These 18 T cell receptor beta chains were all obtained from the same sample, sequenced in a study of T-cell memory formation after mild COVID-19 (dated by TCRdb to the early 2020s). Libraries came from 5' RACE. TCRdb lists the instrument as Illumina NovaSeq 6000. TCRdb reran the public reads through fastp at Q25 and MiXCR, keeping productive beta chains. Each CDR3 protein gets just one entry, which takes the most common genes and DNA from the rows behind it. The sample contains around 340,000 distinct CDR3 sequences, approximately 12% of them found a single time. About 21% of the sample belongs to the ten largest clones. The specimen sequenced was PBMCs or a T cell subset sorted from them (not recorded which). These receptors originate from a man aged 18 to 30 who had mild COVID-19 (a few samples of this study predate the infection). The sample titles of this study are shuffled in the database, so cell type and time point are left out; the donor was told from shared clones.

The chain employs TRBV5-5 and TRBJ1-2, with 9 bases matching TRBD1. Germline V gives CDR1 SGHKS, CDR2 YYEKEE (reference sequence). Trimming took 3 bases from V and 5 from J; bases not matched to a gene: 11. CDR3 length: 16 amino acids. The CDR3 bases are TGTGCCAGCAGCTCCTCTGGCGGGACAGGGTGGTATGGCTACACCTTC. Translation gives CASSSSGGTGWYGYTF.

This clonotype was recorded at least ten times. This chain links TRBV5-1 with TRBJ1-1; D remains ambiguous. The CDR3 loop spans 13 amino acids. From germline, CDR1 is SGHRS and CDR2 YFSETQ. The V end lost 6 bases, the J end lost 4 bases, and 13 bases lay between the germline ends. The CDR3 DNA reads as TGCGCCAGCAAGTATAGCTCAATCACTGAAGCTTTCTTT. Protein: CASKYSSITEAFF.

This clonotype occurred many times. J is TRBJ1-2 and V is TRBV7-2; D not certain. Germline lookup yields CDR1 SGHTA and CDR2 FQGNSA. Trimming removed 1 base at V and 6 bases at J, with 9 bases between. The CDR3 is made up of 13 amino acids. The CDR3: CASSLGRLDGYTF. The CDR3, as DNA: TGTGCCAGCAGCTTAGGCCGGTTGGATGGCTACACCTTC. Combining the CDR3 with reference TRBV7-2 and TRBJ1-2 gives the whole variable domain GAGVSQSPSNKVTEKGKDVELRCDPISGHTALYWYRQSLGQGLEFLIYFQGNSAPDKSGLPSDRFSAERTGGSVSTLTIQRTQQEDSAVYLCASSLGRLDGYTFGSGTRLTVV.

V and J are TRBV7-2 and TRBJ1-1; D remains unclear. Trimming cost V 3 bases and J 7 bases, with 6 bases left between them. The CDR3 loop spans 11 amino acids. CDR1 and CDR2 (germline): SGHTA, FQGNSA. CDR3 amino acids: CASSLGFEAFF. For the CDR3, the DNA is TGTGCCAGCAGCTTGGGGTTTGAAGCTTTCTTT.

The chain employs TRBV7-2 and TRBJ2-3; D not resolved. There are 14 residues in the CDR3. Germline CDR1 SGHTA, CDR2 FQGNSA. V lost 1 base and J lost 6, with 11 bases in between. In DNA form, the CDR3 reads TGTGCCAGCAGCTTAGACCAGCTCTGGGATACGCAGTATTTT. Translation: CASSLDQLWDTQYF.

Ten or more counts support this clonotype. The rearrangement joins TRBV6-5 to TRBJ2-3; the D gene is possibly TRBD2 (6 bases). Per germline, CDR1 MNHEY and CDR2 SVGAGI. Trimming took off 5 bases at V and 3 bases at J, with 21 bases between the two ends. The CDR3 is 17 residues long. CDR3: CASSPSAGTEGTDTQYF. As DNA, the CDR3 is TGTGCCAGCAGTCCTTCCGCGGGGACGGAGGGGACAGATACGCAGTATTTT.

This chain links TRBV15 with TRBJ2-4; D is perhaps TRBD1 or TRBD2 (5 bases each). CDR1 is LNHNV and CDR2 is YYDKDF in the germline V gene (reference sequence). The length of the CDR3 is 16 residues. The ends were cut back, 6 bases at V and 3 bases at J, with 18 bases in the middle. CDR3 DNA: TGTGCCACCAGAATCCCCACCGGGACGGTCAAAAACATTCAGTACTTC. Translating gives CATRIPTGTVKNIQYF. Full variable domain (remainder filled in from reference TRBV15 and TRBJ2-4): DAMVIQNPRYQVTQFGKPVTLSCSQTLNHNVMYWYQQKSSQAPKLLFHYYDKDFNNEADTPDNFQSRRPNTSFCFLDIRSPGLGDTAMYLCATRIPTGTVKNIQYFGAGTRLSVL.

This clonotype was seen a handful of times. The rearrangement uses TRBV28 and TRBJ2-2, with 8 bases matching TRBD1. Germline-derived CDR1 and CDR2 are MDHEN and SYDVKM. The CDR3 length is 17 residues. V trimming: 4 bases; J trimming: 5 bases; junction bases outside the gene matches: 12. The DNA for the CDR3 is TGTGCCAGCAGTTCTCCCCCCCCCAGGGGGCATACCGGGGAGCTGTTTTTT. The encoded protein is CASSSPPPRGHTGELFF.

J is TRBJ2-5 and V is TRBV5-1, with 10 bases identical to TRBD2. CDR1 is SGHRS, CDR2 YFSETQ, per germline. The CDR3 is 15 residues long. Unmatched junction bases numbered 10, after V lost 6 bases and J lost 5 bases. The CDR3 region has the DNA TGCGCCAGCAATATTCTAGCGGGGGACGGGGAGACCCAGTACTTC. Protein sequence: CASNILAGDGETQYF.

This clonotype turned up a few times. The gene calls are TRBV29-1 and TRBJ1-4, with TRBD1 identical over 7 bases. Germline V CDR1 and CDR2: SQVTM, ANQGSEA. This CDR3 has 16 residues. V shed 6 bases, J shed 0 bases, and the junction held 10 bases outside the gene matches. The DNA of the CDR3 is TGCAGCGTACCGGGACAGCCTGTTTCAACTAATGAAAAACTGTTTTTT. Translating it yields CSVPGQPVSTNEKLFF. Looking up the rest from reference TRBV29-1 and TRBJ1-4 gives the full variable domain: SAVISQKPSRDICQRGTSLTIQCQVDSQVTMMFWYRQQPGQSLTLIATANQGSEATYESGFVIDKFPISRPNLTFSTLTVSNMSPEDSSIYLCSVPGQPVSTNEKLFFGSGTQLSVL.

The chain carries TRBV5-1 and TRBJ2-3; D not certain. CDR1 and CDR2 from the germline V gene are SGHRS and YFSETQ. This CDR3 spans 15 amino acids. The V end was cut by 4 bases, the J end by 0 bases, with 12 bases between. The CDR3 spells CASSDTSTSTDTQYF. In DNA, the CDR3 is TGCGCCAGCAGCGACACGTCGACCAGCACAGATACGCAGTATTTT.

This clonotype was seen at least ten times. V usage is TRBV7-2 and J usage is TRBJ1-1; no clear D gene. With 7 bases removed from V and 11 bases from J, the gap between germline ends came to 20 bases. Per germline, CDR1 SGHTA and CDR2 FQGNSA. The CDR3 contains 13 residues. The CDR3 reads CASTAPGGLLAFF. DNA of the CDR3: TGTGCCAGCACCGCGCCGGGAGGGCTTTTGGCTTTCTTT.

As concerns this clonotype: The limits of the CDR3 on the DNA are not certain, so only TCRdb's listed CDR3 is given. The CDR3 reads CSAISPGGDWGVKNCFF. This chain connects TRBV20-1 to TRBJ1-4; the table's D gene call, TRBD1, was not cross checked with the DNA. The germline V gene has CDR1 DFQATT and CDR2 SNEGSKA (reference sequence). The CDR3 is 17 amino acids in total, end residues counted.

This sequence joins TRBV5-1 and TRBJ1-1; TRBD1 aligns across 9 bases. The length of the CDR3 is 16 residues. Per the germline V gene, CDR1 is SGHRS and CDR2 is YFSETQ. With 2 bases clipped from V and 0 bases from J, the junction kept 5 bases outside the gene matches. CDR3 residues: CASSFRTGALNTEAFF. The CDR3 coding sequence is TGCGCCAGCAGCTTCAGGACAGGGGCCCTGAACACTGAAGCTTTCTTT.

This chain connects TRBV9 to TRBJ1-2, with 7 bases that match TRBD1. This CDR3 has 16 residues. The trim removed 3 bases at V and 4 bases at J, leaving 12 bases unmatched. Germline V lookup: CDR1 SGDLS, CDR2 YYNGEE. For the CDR3, the DNA is TGTGCCAGCAGCGACCCGAGCAAGGGGGCGAGCTATGGCTACACCTTC. Translating it yields CASSDPSKGASYGYTF.

This clonotype has ten or more counts. J is TRBJ2-5 and V is TRBV7-2, with 8 bases lining up with TRBD1. V was pared by 5 bases and J by 5 bases, with 1 base of the junction left unmatched. The CDR3 sequence is 12 residues long. Per the germline V gene, CDR1 is SGHTA and CDR2 is FQGNSA. CDR3 bases: TGTGCCAGCAGCCGGACAGGGGAGACCCAGTACTTC. Its translation: CASSRTGETQYF.

This clonotype was recorded a few times. The chain carries TRBV10-3 and TRBJ2-3; a possible D gene is TRBD2 (5 bases). Germline V lookup: CDR1 ENHRY, CDR2 SYGVKD. This CDR3 is 14 amino acids long. Trimming removed 4 bases at V and 3 bases at J, with 11 bases between. The CDR3 coding sequence is TGTGCCATCAGTGCTTCGGACTTGACAGATACGCAGTATTTT. This gives the protein CAISASDLTDTQYF.

This clonotype was seen a few times. The J gene is TRBJ2-3, the V gene TRBV6-4; D remains ambiguous. CDR3 length equals 13 residues. The V gene lost 0 bases and the J gene lost 2 bases, with 3 bases spanning the gap. CDR1 is MRHNA, CDR2 SNTAGT, per germline. In nucleotides, the CDR3 is TGTGCCAGCAGTGACTCGACCACAGATACGCAGTATTTT. It translates to CASSDSTTDTQYF.